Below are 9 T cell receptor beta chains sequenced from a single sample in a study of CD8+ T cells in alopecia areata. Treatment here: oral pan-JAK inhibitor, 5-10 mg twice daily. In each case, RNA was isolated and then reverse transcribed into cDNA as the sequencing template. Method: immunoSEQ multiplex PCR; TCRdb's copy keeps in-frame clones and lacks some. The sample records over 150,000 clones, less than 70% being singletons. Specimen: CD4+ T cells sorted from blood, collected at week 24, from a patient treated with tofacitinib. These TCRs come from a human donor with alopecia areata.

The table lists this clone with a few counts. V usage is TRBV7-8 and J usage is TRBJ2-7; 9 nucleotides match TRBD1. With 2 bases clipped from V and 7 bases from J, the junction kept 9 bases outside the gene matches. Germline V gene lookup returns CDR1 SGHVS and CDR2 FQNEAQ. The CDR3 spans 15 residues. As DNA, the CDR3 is TGTGCCAGCAGCTTAAGACAGGGGGAAGCGGGGGAGCAGTACTTC. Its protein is CASSLRQGEAGEQYF.

The CDR3 spells CSVEQETTGANVLTF. CDR3 nucleotide sequence: TGCAGCGTTGAGCAGGAGACAACTGGGGCCAACGTCCTGACTTTC. This rearrangement joins TRBV29-1 to TRBJ2-6; D unclear. Trimming shortened V by 3 bases and J by 2 bases, and 11 bases separated the two germline ends. The length of the CDR3 is 15 residues. CDR1 and CDR2 from the germline V gene are SQVTM and ANQGSEA.

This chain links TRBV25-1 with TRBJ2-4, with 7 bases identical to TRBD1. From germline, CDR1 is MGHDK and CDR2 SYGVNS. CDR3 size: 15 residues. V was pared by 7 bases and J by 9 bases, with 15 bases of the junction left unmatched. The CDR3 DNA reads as TGTGCCAGCAATCAAAGGAGACAGGGCCCCCCCATTCAGTACTTC. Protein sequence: CASNQRRQGPPIQYF.

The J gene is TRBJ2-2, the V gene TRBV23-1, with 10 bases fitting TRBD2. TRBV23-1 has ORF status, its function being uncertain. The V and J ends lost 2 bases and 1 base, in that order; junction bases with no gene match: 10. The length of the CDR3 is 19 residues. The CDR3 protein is CASSQQELTSGWNTGELFF. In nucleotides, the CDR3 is TGCGCCAGCAGTCAACAGGAGTTGACTAGCGGGTGGAACACCGGGGAGCTGTTTTTT.

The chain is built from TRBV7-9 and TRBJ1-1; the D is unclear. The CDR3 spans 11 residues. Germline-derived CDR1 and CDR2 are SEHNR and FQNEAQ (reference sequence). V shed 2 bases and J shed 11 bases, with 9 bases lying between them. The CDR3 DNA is TGTGCCAGCAGCTTACGTTCGCTCGCTTTCTTT. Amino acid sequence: CASSLRSLAFF.

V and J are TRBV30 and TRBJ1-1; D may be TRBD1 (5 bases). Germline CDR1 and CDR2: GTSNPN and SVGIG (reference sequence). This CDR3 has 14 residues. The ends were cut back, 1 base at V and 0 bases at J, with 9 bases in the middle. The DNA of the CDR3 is TGTGCCTGGAGTGGGGGCGGATTGAACACTGAAGCTTTCTTT. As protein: CAWSGGGLNTEAFF.

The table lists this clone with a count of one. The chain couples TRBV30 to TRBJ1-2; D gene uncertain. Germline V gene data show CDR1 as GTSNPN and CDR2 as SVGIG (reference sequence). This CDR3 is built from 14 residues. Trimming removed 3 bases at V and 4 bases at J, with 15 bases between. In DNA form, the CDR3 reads TGTGCCTGGAGGTCCCAGTCAGGCACCTATGGCTACACCTTC. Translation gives CAWRSQSGTYGYTF.

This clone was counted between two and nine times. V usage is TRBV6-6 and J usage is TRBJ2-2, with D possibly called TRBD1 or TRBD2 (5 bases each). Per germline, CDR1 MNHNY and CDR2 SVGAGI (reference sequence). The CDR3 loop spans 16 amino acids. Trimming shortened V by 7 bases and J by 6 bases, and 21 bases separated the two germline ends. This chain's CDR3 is CASTTSKGSPPGELFF. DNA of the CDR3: TGTGCCAGCACGACCAGTAAGGGGAGTCCCCCCGGGGAGCTGTTTTTT.

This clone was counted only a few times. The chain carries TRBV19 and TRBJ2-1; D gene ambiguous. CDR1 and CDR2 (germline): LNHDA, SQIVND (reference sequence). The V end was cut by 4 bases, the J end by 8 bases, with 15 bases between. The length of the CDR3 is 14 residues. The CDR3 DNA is TGTGCCAGTAGTACTCGCCCCTCGAGAGATGAGCAGTTCTTC. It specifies CASSTRPSRDEQFF.